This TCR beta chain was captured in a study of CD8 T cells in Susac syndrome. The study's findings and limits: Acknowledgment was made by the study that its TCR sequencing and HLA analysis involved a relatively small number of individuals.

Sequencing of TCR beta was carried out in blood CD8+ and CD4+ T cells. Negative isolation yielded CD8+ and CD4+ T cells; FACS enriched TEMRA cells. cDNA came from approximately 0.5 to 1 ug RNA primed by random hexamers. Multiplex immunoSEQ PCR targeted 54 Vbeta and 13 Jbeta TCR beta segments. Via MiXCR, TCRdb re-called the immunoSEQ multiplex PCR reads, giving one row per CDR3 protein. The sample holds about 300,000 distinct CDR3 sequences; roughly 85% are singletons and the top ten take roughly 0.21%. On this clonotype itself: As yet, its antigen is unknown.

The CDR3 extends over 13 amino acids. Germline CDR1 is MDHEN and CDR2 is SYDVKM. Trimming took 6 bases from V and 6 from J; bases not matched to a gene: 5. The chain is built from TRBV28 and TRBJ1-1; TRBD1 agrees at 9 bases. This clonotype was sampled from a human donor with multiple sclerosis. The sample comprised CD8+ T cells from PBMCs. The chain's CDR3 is CASRGTGLSEAFF. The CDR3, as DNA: TGTGCCAGCAGGGGGACAGGGCTTTCTGAAGCTTTCTTT.